This T cell receptor (beta chain) was recorded in a study of shared clonotypes between healthy human individuals. Repertoires were generated with immunoSEQ multiplex PCR, while TCRdb's copy carries only in-frame clones and drops some. The repertoire holds 550,000 to 800,000 clones, with about 92% as singletons. This CDR3 has 13 residues. Germline assignment: CDR1 SNHLY and CDR2 FYNNEI. V gave up 8 bases and J gave up 2 bases, with 10 bases separating them. The V and J genes are TRBV2 and TRBJ2-1; D not resolved. The sequencing input was memory CD8+ T cells from PBMCs. Sample subset: CD45RO+ cells pooled with CCR7-negative TemRA cells. The source of this sequence is a man between 18 and 35 years old in good health. Some clones in this sample may be carry-over from other donors' samples. The CDR3 here is CASVWLTYNEQFF. CDR3 nucleotides: TGTGCCAGCGTCTGGCTAACCTACAATGAGCAGTTCTTC.